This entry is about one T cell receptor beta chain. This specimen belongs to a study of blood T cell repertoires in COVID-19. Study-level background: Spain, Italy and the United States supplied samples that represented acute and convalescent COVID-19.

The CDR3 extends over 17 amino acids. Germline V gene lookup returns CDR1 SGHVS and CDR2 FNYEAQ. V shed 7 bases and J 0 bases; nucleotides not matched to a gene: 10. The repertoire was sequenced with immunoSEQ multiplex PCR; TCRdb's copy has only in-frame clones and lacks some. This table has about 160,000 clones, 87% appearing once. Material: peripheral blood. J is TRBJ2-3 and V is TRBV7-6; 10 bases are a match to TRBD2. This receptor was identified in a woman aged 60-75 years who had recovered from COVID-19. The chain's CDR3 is CASTRVAGGSSTDTQYF. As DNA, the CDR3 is TGTGCCAGCACTCGAGTAGCGGGGGGCTCTAGCACAGATACGCAGTATTTT.